Presented here are 11 T cell receptor beta chains from one specimen sequenced in a study of cytomegalovirus exposure and HLA in healthy donors (dated by TCRdb to 2017 to 2019). Library method: the immunoSEQ multiplex PCR assay. For the multiplex PCR, a mixture combining 60 forward primers for TCR Vbeta segments and 13 reverse primers for TCR Jbeta segments was used. TCRdb re-hosts the immuneACCESS table, in-frame sequences only. Its copies lack some clones; in the studies checked, an unresolved V gene accounts for under half of them, and the cause for the rest is not known. The table for this sample lists roughly 130,000 clones; around three quarters of them were counted only once. Of the sample, 1% is held by the ten largest clones. The sample consisted of PBMCs. The receptors come from a man in his forties in good health and CMV-seronegative.

This rearrangement joins TRBV6-5 to TRBJ1-2; TRBD1 aligns across 10 bases. Unmatched junction bases numbered 5, after V lost 7 bases and J lost 0 bases. The CDR3 runs to 15 residues. Germline V lookup: CDR1 MNHEY, CDR2 SVGAGI. CDR3 DNA sequence: TGTGCCAGCACCCGGACAGGGGGTACTAACTATGGCTACACCTTC. Its protein product is CASTRTGGTNYGYTF.

The V gene is TRBV28, the J gene TRBJ1-2, with D uncertain. CDR1 is MDHEN, CDR2 SYDVKM, per germline. This CDR3 contains 14 residues. The V end lost 6 bases, the J end lost 6 bases, and 17 bases lay between the germline ends. CDR3 protein: CASSTNGVENGYTF. The CDR3, as DNA: TGTGCCAGCAGCACTAACGGGGTGGAGAATGGCTACACCTTC.

The chain carries TRBV15 and TRBJ2-2; D gene uncertain. This CDR3 is built from 13 residues. CDR1 and CDR2 (germline): LNHNV, YYDKDF (reference sequence). V was clipped by 0 bases and J by 7 bases, with 6 bases between them. In nucleotides, the CDR3 is TGTGCCACCAGCAGAGACCCCTTCGGGGAGCTGTTTTTT. Translated: CATSRDPFGELFF. The full variable domain, its missing parts supplied by reference TRBV15 and TRBJ2-2, is DAMVIQNPRYQVTQFGKPVTLSCSQTLNHNVMYWYQQKSSQAPKLLFHYYDKDFNNEADTPDNFQSRRPNTSFCFLDIRSPGLGDTAMYLCATSRDPFGELFFGEGSRLTVL.

The chain couples TRBV7-6 to TRBJ2-5; TRBD2 matches 10 bases. Germline lookup yields CDR1 SGHVS and CDR2 FNYEAQ. The CDR3 has 14 residues. J lost 2 bases, V lost 5 bases, and 2 bases had no gene match. The CDR3 here is CASSGAGGQETQYF. The CDR3 DNA reads TGTGCCAGCAGCGGAGCGGGAGGGCAAGAGACCCAGTACTTC.

The chain is built from TRBV7-3 and TRBJ2-2; TRBD2 is a possible D gene (5 bases). This CDR3 is built from 16 residues. CDR1 and CDR2 (germline): SGHTA, FQGTGA. Trimming cost V 1 base and J 1 base, with 10 bases left between them. DNA for the CDR3: TGTGCCAGCAGCTTAAGTCCCAGCGGGAACACCGGGGAGCTGTTTTTT. Amino acids: CASSLSPSGNTGELFF.

The sample holds one count of this clone. The genes are TRBV5-6 and TRBJ2-7; the D is unclear. This CDR3 region has 13 residues. Trimming removed 1 base at V and 5 bases at J, with 10 bases between. From germline, CDR1 is SGHDT and CDR2 YYEEEE. Here the CDR3 DNA reads TGTGCCAGCAGCTTGCTCAGTAACCACGAGCAGTACTTC. Its protein is CASSLLSNHEQYF.

The rearrangement uses TRBV5-1 and TRBJ2-2, with D possibly being TRBD2 (6 bases). The V and J ends lost 3 bases and 2 bases respectively, with 14 bases between them. There are 16 residues in the CDR3. Per the germline V gene, CDR1 is SGHRS and CDR2 is YFSETQ. The CDR3 loop is CASSSTGTPNTGELFF. For the CDR3, the DNA is TGCGCCAGCAGCTCGACCGGGACTCCTAACACCGGGGAGCTGTTTTTT. The entire variable domain, with the rest obtained from reference TRBV5-1 and TRBJ2-2, is as follows: KAGVTQTPRYLIKTRGQQVTLSCSPISGHRSVSWYQQTPGQGLQFLFEYFSETQRNKGNFPGRFSGRQFSNSRSEMNVSTLELGDSALYLCASSSTGTPNTGELFFGEGSRLTVL.

Written as DNA, the CDR3 is TGTGCCTGGAGAACTCACCCAGGGGAGACTAATGAAAAACTGTTTTTT. Protein sequence: CAWRTHPGETNEKLFF. The chain has TRBV30 and TRBJ1-4; D might be TRBD1 (6 bases). Trimming took 3 bases from V and 2 from J, leaving 16 bases between them. Per germline, CDR1 GTSNPN and CDR2 SVGIG (reference sequence). The CDR3 length is 16 residues.

The table lists this clone with a count of one. CDR3 in amino acids: CASRAGLDSNQPQHF. The CDR3 DNA reads as TGTGCCAGCAGGGCGGGACTCGATAGCAATCAGCCCCAGCATTTT. This chain uses TRBV6-5 with TRBJ1-5, with D possibly matching TRBD1 (5 bases). V lost 6 bases and J 0 bases, leaving 12 bases between the germline ends. Germline CDR1 MNHEY, CDR2 SVGAGI. The length of the CDR3 is 15 residues.

The chain has TRBV2 and TRBJ2-3, with TRBD2 matching 9 bases. Germline values: CDR1 SNHLY, CDR2 FYNNEI. The CDR3 spans 15 residues. V lost 6 bases to trimming and J lost 0 bases; unmatched junction nucleotides: 4. CDR3 sequence (DNA): TGTGCCAGCAGCGACGGACTAGCGAGCACAGATACGCAGTATTTT. This encodes CASSDGLASTDTQYF.

The CDR3 nucleotides read TGTGCCAGCAGTCCCCAGCGGGGGGGAAGTGAAAAACTGTTTTTT. It encodes CASSPQRGGSEKLFF. The rearrangement links TRBV2 to TRBJ1-4, with D possibly being TRBD1 (5 bases). The germline CDR1 and CDR2 sequences are SNHLY and FYNNEI. With 5 bases removed from V and 7 bases from J, the gap between germline ends came to 17 bases. The CDR3 has 15 residues.